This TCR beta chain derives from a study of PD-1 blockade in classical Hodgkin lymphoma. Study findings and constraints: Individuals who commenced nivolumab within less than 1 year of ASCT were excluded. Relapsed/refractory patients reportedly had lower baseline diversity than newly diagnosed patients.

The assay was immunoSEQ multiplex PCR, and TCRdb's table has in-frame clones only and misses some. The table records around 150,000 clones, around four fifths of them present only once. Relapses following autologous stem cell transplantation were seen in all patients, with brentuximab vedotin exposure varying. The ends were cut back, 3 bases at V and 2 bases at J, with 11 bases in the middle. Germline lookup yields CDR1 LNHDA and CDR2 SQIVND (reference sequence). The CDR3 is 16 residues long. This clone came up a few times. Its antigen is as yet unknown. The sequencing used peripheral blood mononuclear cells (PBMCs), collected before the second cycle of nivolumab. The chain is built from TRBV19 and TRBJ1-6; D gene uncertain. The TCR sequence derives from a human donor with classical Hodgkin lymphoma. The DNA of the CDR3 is TGTGCCAGTAGTATCTATACAGAGGCCTATAATTCACCCCTCCACTTT. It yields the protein CASSIYTEAYNSPLHF.